This is a list of T cell receptor beta chains from one sample in a study of blood T cell repertoires in COVID-19. Using immunoSEQ multiplex PCR, the repertoire was profiled, and TCRdb retains in-frame clones only, with some absent. The repertoire holds over 450,000 clones, about 88% seen once, with roughly 7.4% in the top ten. Sequenced sample: peripheral blood. The receptor set was obtained from a woman aged 45 to 65 with COVID-19, enrolled during active disease. Each CDR3 is given with its conserved first and last residue. A D gene is named only where the DNA matches it firmly. Clone size is not always given. Where it is, it says once, few, many or a class for expanded clones.

cdr3_nt cdr3_aa d_call clone_size j_call cdr3_length v_call
TGTGCCAGCAGCTTCGGACTAGCGGGGGCCGTCGGGGTCCCCTACGAGCAGTACTTC CASSFGLAGAVGVPYEQYF TRBD2 . TRBJ2-7 19 TRBV7-2
TGTGCCAGCAGCTTGACAGGGGCGAATTCACCCCTCCACTTT CASSLTGANSPLHF TRBD1 few TRBJ1-6 14 TRBV11-1
TGTGCCAGCAGCCTAGCGGGGGGCCTGTATGAGCAGTTCTTC CASSLAGGLYEQFF TRBD2 . TRBJ2-1 14 TRBV11-2
TGTGCCAGTAGTACGGACATTATGGGCAATCAGCCCCAGCATTTT CASSTDIMGNQPQHF . . TRBJ1-5 15 TRBV19
TGCGCCAGCAGCCGGGACAGGGTAGGGGAGCAGTACTTC CASSRDRVGEQYF TRBD1 . TRBJ2-7 13 TRBV10-1
TGTGCCAGCAGTCAGGGGCCTTTGACTAATGAAAAACTGTTTTTT CASSQGPLTNEKLFF . . TRBJ1-4 15 TRBV6-5
TGTGCCAGCAGCTTAGATTCGGAGGCGGGAGGGGGAGATACGCAGTATTTT CASSLDSEAGGGDTQYF TRBD2 . TRBJ2-3 17 TRBV7-2
TGTGCCAGCAGGGTCCGGGGTAGCGGGGGGCCGCCGAGCACAGATACGCAGTATTTT CASRVRGSGGPPSTDTQYF TRBD2 . TRBJ2-3 19 TRBV2
TGTGCCAGCAGTGAAAAATCCAGTTACACCGGGGAGCTGTTTTTT CASSEKSSYTGELFF . . TRBJ2-2 15 TRBV6-1
TGTGCCAGCAGCTTAGGCAGGGTGGGTCAGCCCCAGCATTTT CASSLGRVGQPQHF . few TRBJ1-5 14 TRBV13
TGTGCCAGCAGCGCTACAGTCTTGACTACCCTTTCACCCCTCCACTTT CASSATVLTTLSPLHF . . TRBJ1-6 16 TRBV9
TGTGCCAGCAGCATCCCACGGGGGGAGCAGTACTTC CASSIPRGEQYF . . TRBJ2-7 12 TRBV7-8
TGTGCCAGTAGTGGGACAGGGGGCGGTAACTATGGCTACACCTTC CASSGTGGGNYGYTF TRBD1 . TRBJ1-2 15 TRBV19
TGTGCCAGCAGCTTAGACTCACAGGGGGGGGAGACCCAGTACTTC CASSLDSQGGETQYF . . TRBJ2-5 15 TRBV11-2
TGTGCCAGCAGCTTCGGGAGGAACACTGAAGCTTTCTTT CASSFGRNTEAFF . . TRBJ1-1 13 TRBV11-2
TGTGCCAGCAGCTTACAGGGGATATCGGATGGCTACACCTTC CASSLQGISDGYTF TRBD1 . TRBJ1-2 14 TRBV5-5
TGTGCCAGCAGCCCCTCTGGACTAGCGGGGCTGAACGAGCAGTACTTC CASSPSGLAGLNEQYF TRBD2 . TRBJ2-7 16 TRBV4-2
TGTGCCAGCAGCTTAAGACTGACAGGCTCGAACACCGGGGAGCTGTTTTTT CASSLRLTGSNTGELFF . once TRBJ2-2 17 TRBV7-8
TGCAGCGTTGCCTCCGGGACAGTCGATCAGCCCCAGCATTTT CSVASGTVDQPQHF TRBD1 once TRBJ1-5 14 TRBV29-1
TGTGCCAGCAGTCTCGGACAGGGGGGCACCTTC CASSLGQGGTF TRBD1 . TRBJ1-2 11 TRBV12-3/TRBV12-4
TGTGCCAGTAAAGGAGGCAGGGGACGCCAGCCCCAGCATTTT CASKGGRGRQPQHF . . TRBJ1-5 14 TRBV19
TGTGCCAGTCGTCGGCAGGGCAACACCGGGGAGCTGTTTTTT CASRRQGNTGELFF . . TRBJ2-2 14 TRBV19
TGTGCCTGGAGACGACGGGGGGGCAACGAAAAACTGTTTTTT CAWRRRGGNEKLFF . . TRBJ1-4 14 TRBV30
TGTGCCACCATCCCAGCTTTAAGATCTGGCTACACCTTC CATIPALRSGYTF . . TRBJ1-2 13 TRBV6-2/TRBV6-3
TGTGCCAGCAGCTTGGTCCGGGGGACCCAAGAGACCCAGTACTTC CASSLVRGTQETQYF . . TRBJ2-5 15 TRBV5-6
TGTGCCAGCAGCTTGGACAGCTCCAACTCCTACGAGCAGTACTTC CASSLDSSNSYEQYF . once TRBJ2-7 15 TRBV5-8
TGTGCCAGCAGCCAAGGTAGGACAGGAGTCACTGAAGCTTTCTTT CASSQGRTGVTEAFF TRBD1 once TRBJ1-1 15 TRBV3-1/TRBV3-2
TGTGCCAGCAGCCTCCGCGGGGGCAACTACGAGCAGTACTTC CASSLRGGNYEQYF . once TRBJ2-7 14 TRBV3-1/TRBV3-2
TGTGCCAGCAGGAACGGTCACAGCACAGATACGCAGTATTTT CASRNGHSTDTQYF . . TRBJ2-3 14 TRBV5-4
TGTGCCACCCACCGGGACAGGGGGCGCCGGACTGAAGCTTTCTTT CATHRDRGRRTEAFF TRBD1 . TRBJ1-1 15 TRBV15
TGTGCCAGCAGCTTAATGGCTAGCGGGGGGGATAGCACAGATACGCAGTATTTT CASSLMASGGDSTDTQYF TRBD2 . TRBJ2-3 18 TRBV11-2
TGCAGCGTGTACGGGACTCCGGGCTCTGGAAACACCATATATTTT CSVYGTPGSGNTIYF . . TRBJ1-3 15 TRBV29-1
TGTGCCTGTTGGGCGGACACCGCTAGAGAAGCTTTCTTT CACWADTAREAFF . few TRBJ1-1 13 TRBV5-4
TGTGCCAGCAGCTTAGGACAGAACACTGAAGCTTTCTTT CASSLGQNTEAFF . . TRBJ1-1 13 TRBV7-3
TGTGCCAGCAGCTCCGGGGGAAACACTGAAGCTTTCTTT CASSSGGNTEAFF . . TRBJ1-1 13 TRBV11-2
TGCGCCAGCAGCTCCACAGGGGGCTACGAGCAGTACTTC CASSSTGGYEQYF TRBD1 . TRBJ2-7 13 TRBV5-1
TGTGCCTGGGGGACAGAGAACTATGGCTACACCTTC CAWGTENYGYTF TRBD1 . TRBJ1-2 12 TRBV30
TGTGCCAGCAGTTTCACAGGCACAGATACGCAGTATTTT CASSFTGTDTQYF . . TRBJ2-3 13 TRBV28
TGTGCCAGCAGTTCCCCGGGGGGCGAGCAGTACTTC CASSSPGGEQYF TRBD2 once TRBJ2-7 12 TRBV27
TGTGCCAGCAGCCCGGGGGGTGGGAACAATGAGCAGTTCTTC CASSPGGGNNEQFF TRBD2 . TRBJ2-1 14 TRBV7-6
TGTGCCAGCAGTTTCCTGGCCAGCTCCTATAATTCACCCCTCCACTTT CASSFLASSYNSPLHF . few TRBJ1-6 16 TRBV2
TGTGCCAGCAGGGAAACCGGGACTATAGGTGGGGCCAACGTCCTGACTTTC CASRETGTIGGANVLTF TRBD2 few TRBJ2-6 17 TRBV2
TGTGCCAGCACCCCCTTGGTGGGGGCCGGCTACACCTTC CASTPLVGAGYTF . . TRBJ1-2 13 TRBV12-3/TRBV12-4
TGTGCCAGCAGCGTGGGACGGGGGAACTCACCCCTCCACTTT CASSVGRGNSPLHF . . TRBJ1-6 14 TRBV2
TGTGCCAGCAGTTCCTACTACAATGAGCAGTTCTTC CASSSYYNEQFF . . TRBJ2-1 12 TRBV7-9
TGCGCCAGCAGCCAAGATAGGAGACTAGGCTACAATGAGCAGTTCTTC CASSQDRRLGYNEQFF . . TRBJ2-1 16 TRBV4-1
TGCGCCAGCAGCTTGTCCCCCAGGTCCCCCAATCAGCCCCAGCATTTT CASSLSPRSPNQPQHF . . TRBJ1-5 16 TRBV5-1
TGTGCCAGCCTCCCTTCGGGGGTAGGCTACAATGAGCAGTTCTTC CASLPSGVGYNEQFF . . TRBJ2-1 15 TRBV11-2
TGCGCCAGCAGCCCGCGACAGGCTCTCTATGGCTACACCTTC CASSPRQALYGYTF . . TRBJ1-2 14 TRBV5-1
TGTGCCTGGAGCCCAGGGGGAGGCTACACCTTC CAWSPGGGYTF TRBD1 . TRBJ1-2 11 TRBV30